This T cell receptor beta chain was sequenced during a study of T-cell reconstitution after alpha-beta-depleted transplantation in children. Unique molecular identifiers were used to barcode this TCRbeta library. TCRdb ran MiXCR on the PCR reads and lists one entry per CDR3 protein. The sample has 200,000 to 300,000 distinct CDR3 sequences, roughly a quarter seen once. This CDR3 is built from 16 residues. V was shortened by 1 base and J by 0 bases, with 11 bases between the two germline ends. Germline V lookup: CDR1 SGHTA, CDR2 FQGNSA. Of note for this clonotype: Its target is unknown.

Study-level points and caveats: At one year after transplant, newly produced T cells mostly accounted for T-cell counts and diversity. The study reportedly traced alpha-beta T cells about two months after transplant to several hundred expanded graft clones. High day-60 TCRbeta diversity in some patients came from surviving recipient T cells and thymic progenitors.

The TCR sequence derives from a female patient aged 2-15 years who had a stem cell transplant for congenital amegakaryocytic thrombocytopenia, so the T cells may come from the graft donor. The sample here was PBMCs, mostly from graft donor cells, taken 360 days after TCRalphabeta/CD19-depleted stem cell transplant. The chain joins TRBV7-2 to TRBJ2-3; no reliable D call. The CDR3 protein is CASSLVPGSSTDTQYF. For the CDR3, the DNA is TGTGCCAGCAGCTTAGTTCCCGGATCTAGCACAGATACGCAGTATTTT. Variable domain in full (rest from reference TRBV7-2 and TRBJ2-3): GAGVSQSPSNKVTEKGKDVELRCDPISGHTALYWYRQSLGQGLEFLIYFQGNSAPDKSGLPSDRFSAERTGGSVSTLTIQRTQQEDSAVYLCASSLVPGSSTDTQYFGPGTRLTVL.